The 23 T cell receptor beta chains in this list originate from one sample, sequenced in a study of T cells in localized non-small cell lung cancer. Using immunoSEQ multiplex PCR, the repertoire was profiled, and TCRdb retains in-frame clones only, with some absent. The sample yields 2,000 or so clones, under 30% seen once. The specimen comprised normal lung tissue next to the tumor, sampled before any cancer treatment. Receptors originate from a woman aged 40-70 years with stage II lung adenocarcinoma.

Only a few counts were recorded for this clone. The genes are TRBV10-3 and TRBJ2-4, with 11 nucleotides matching TRBD2. CDR3 length equals 14 residues. Germline CDR1 reads ENHRY; CDR2 reads SYGVKD. J was trimmed by 7 bases and V by 10 bases; bases with no gene match: 9. The CDR3 is CATHSGGVGNIQYF. The CDR3 DNA is TGTGCCACCCATAGCGGGGGGGTGGGGAACATTCAGTACTTC.

This clone was detected only a few times. The chain has TRBV12-2 and TRBJ1-1; the DNA was not compared with TRBD1, the D call given in the table. TRBV12-2 is reported as a pseudogene. This CDR3 comprises 14 residues. CDR3 protein: CATQSATGSPEAFF. The CDR3 DNA reads as TGTGCCACCCAATCGGCAACAGGGTCCCCTGAAGCTTTCTTT.

The chain recombines TRBV19 with TRBJ2-7; D is possibly TRBD2 (6 bases). V dropped 6 bases and J dropped 3 bases, with 15 bases sitting between them. CDR3 length: 14 residues. CDR1 LNHDA and CDR2 SQIVND come from the germline V gene (reference sequence). CDR3 amino acids: CASRRVAESYEQYF. CDR3 bases: TGTGCCAGTAGAAGGGTAGCGGAAAGCTACGAGCAGTACTTC. Full variable domain (missing parts from reference TRBV19 and TRBJ2-7): DGGITQSPKYLFRKEGQNVTLSCEQNLNHDAMYWYRQDPGQGLRLIYYSQIVNDFQKGDIAEGYSVSREKKESFPLTVTSAQKNPTAFYLCASRRVAESYEQYFGPGTRLTVT.

The chain recombines TRBV28 with TRBJ2-5, with unresolved D. The CDR3 is 15 amino acids. Germline V gene lookup returns CDR1 MDHEN and CDR2 SYDVKM. V was cut by 5 bases and J by 4 bases, with 17 bases left in between. The CDR3 is CASSPDRYPGETQYF. CDR3 DNA sequence: TGTGCCAGCAGTCCCGATAGATACCCCGGAGAGACCCAGTACTTC.

The chain employs TRBV11-3 and TRBJ1-4; no clear D. Germline V gene sequence: CDR1 SGHNT, CDR2 YENEEA. V gave up 3 bases and J gave up 0 bases, with 5 bases separating them. This CDR3 is 14 amino acids long. The CDR3 nucleotides are TGTGCCAGCAGCTTCATTGCAACTAATGAAAAACTGTTTTTT. Translation gives CASSFIATNEKLFF.

The V call is TRBV11-3, the J call TRBJ1-1, with D uncertain. The CDR3 runs 15 residues. Germline CDR1 is SGHNT and CDR2 is YENEEA. V dropped 5 bases and J dropped 2 bases, with 15 bases sitting between them. The DNA of the CDR3 is TGTGCCAGCAGCCCCCACCCGCTTGACAACACTGAAGCTTTCTTT. Amino acids: CASSPHPLDNTEAFF.

This clone ranks as large. This sequence joins TRBV9 and TRBJ2-7; D is perhaps TRBD1 or TRBD2 (5 bases each). V gave up 4 bases and J gave up 5 bases, with 25 bases separating them. Germline assignment: CDR1 SGDLS and CDR2 YYNGEE. The CDR3 is 17 amino acids. Written as DNA, the CDR3 is TGTGCCAGCAGCCTAGAGGGGCCGGCCGGTTGGTCTGACGAGCAGTACTTC. This encodes CASSLEGPAGWSDEQYF.

The chain couples TRBV5-1 to TRBJ2-3; TRBD2 might be the D (5 bases). Germline V gene data show CDR1 as SGHRS and CDR2 as YFSETQ. Trimming left V 1 base short and J 0 bases short, with 9 bases between. This CDR3 spans 15 amino acids. The CDR3 is CASSLNSVSTDTQYF. The CDR3 DNA reads TGCGCCAGCAGCTTGAATAGCGTTAGCACAGATACGCAGTATTTT.

By share, this clone counts as medium-sized. This sequence joins TRBV7-2 and TRBJ1-1; D may be TRBD1 (5 bases). This CDR3 spans 13 amino acids. Trimming cost V 5 bases and J 7 bases, with 14 bases left between them. Germline values: CDR1 SGHTA, CDR2 FQGNSA. The CDR3 reads CASSPGGSYEAFF. CDR3 in DNA: TGTGCCAGCAGCCCCGGGGGGAGCTATGAAGCTTTCTTT.

This clone has only a few counts. The genes are TRBV9 and TRBJ1-1, with 7 bases matching TRBD1. The CDR3 loop spans 15 amino acids. Per the germline V gene, CDR1 is SGDLS and CDR2 is YYNGEE. Losses at the gene ends were 3 bases for V and 2 bases for J; bases not matched to a gene: 7. CDR3 sequence: CASSELQGTNTEAFF. The DNA for the CDR3 is TGTGCCAGCAGCGAGCTACAGGGGACAAACACTGAAGCTTTCTTT.

A few counts support this clone. This chain joins TRBV19 and TRBJ1-2; D unclear. Trimming took off 1 base at V and 4 bases at J, with 16 bases between the two ends. The CDR3 length is 16 residues. Germline V gene sequence: CDR1 LNHDA, CDR2 SQIVND (reference sequence). The CDR3 nucleotides read TGTGCCAGTAGTATAGGCGGGATATACGGAATCTATGGCTACACCTTC. It codes for CASSIGGIYGIYGYTF.

The sample holds a few counts of this clone. J is TRBJ1-4 and V is TRBV19, with unresolved D. The CDR3 contains 17 residues. Trimming left V 1 base short and J 0 bases short, with 12 bases between. Germline CDR1 and CDR2: LNHDA and SQIVND (reference sequence). The chain's CDR3 is CASSIVIFTATNEKLFF. In DNA, the CDR3 is TGTGCCAGTAGTATAGTGATCTTTACCGCAACTAATGAAAAACTGTTTTTT.

By frequency in the sample, this clone is large. The junction and the germline gene differ at one end; a read error may be behind it. The rearrangement links TRBV28 to TRBJ2-4; D remains unclear. The CDR3 has 13 amino acids. Germline V CDR1 and CDR2: MDHEN, SYDVKM. The CDR3 loop reads CASRHQWVKLVNF. In nucleotides, the CDR3 is TGTGCCAGCAGGCACCAATGGGTAAAGCTCGTGAACTTC.

This clone was counted between two and nine times. This chain joins TRBV18 and TRBJ1-4; D is unclear. Per the germline V gene, CDR1 is KGHSH and CDR2 is LQKENI. The CDR3 loop spans 15 amino acids. V was cut by 5 bases and J by 4 bases, with 14 bases left in between. CDR3 loop: CASSSRRAYNEKLFF. The CDR3 DNA reads TGTGCCAGCTCAAGCCGACGGGCCTATAATGAAAAACTGTTTTTT.

The chain links TRBV11-3 to TRBJ1-2; D not resolved. The CDR3 contains 14 residues. Germline assignment: CDR1 SGHNT and CDR2 YENEEA. V was cut by 6 bases and J by 10 bases, with 21 bases left in between. The CDR3 loop reads CASRFGLAREDYTF. CDR3 sequence (DNA): TGTGCCAGCAGGTTCGGATTGGCCCGTGAGGACTACACCTTC.

V is TRBV28 and J is TRBJ2-7; 8 nucleotides match TRBD2. The CDR3 length is 15 residues. The V segment lost 2 bases and the J segment 4 bases; nucleotides outside the gene matches: 7. CDR1 and CDR2 from the germline V gene are MDHEN and SYDVKM. The CDR3 loop is CASSLVDGRDYEQYF. The CDR3 nucleotides are TGTGCCAGCAGTTTAGTTGACGGGAGGGATTACGAGCAGTACTTC.

This clone was recorded a few times. This chain connects TRBV25-1 to TRBJ1-2; tentatively, D is TRBD1 (6 bases). The germline V and J ends were trimmed by 5 bases and 4 bases, with 17 bases remaining between them. Germline loops: CDR1 MGHDK, CDR2 SYGVNS. The CDR3 is 15 amino acids. CDR3 sequence (DNA): TGTGCCAGCAGTCAATTGGGGGGCGATCTCTATGGCTACACCTTC. The encoded protein is CASSQLGGDLYGYTF.

The chain employs TRBV5-1 and TRBJ2-7; 10 nucleotides agree with TRBD2. The V gene end was trimmed by 0 bases and the J gene end by 3 bases; junction bases not matched to a gene: 3. CDR3 length equals 15 residues. From germline, CDR1 is SGHRS and CDR2 YFSETQ. The CDR3 DNA reads as TGCGCCAGCAGCTTGGGGACTAGCGGCTACTACGAGCAGTACTTC. Its translation is CASSLGTSGYYEQYF.

By share of the sample, this clone is medium-sized. The rearrangement joins TRBV11-3 to TRBJ1-1; D gene ambiguous. The CDR3 consists of 14 residues. V lost 3 bases and J lost 1, with 9 bases in between. Germline V gene lookup returns CDR1 SGHNT and CDR2 YENEEA. The CDR3: CASSFGSGNTEAFF. The CDR3 DNA sequence: TGTGCCAGCAGCTTCGGATCGGGGAACACTGAAGCTTTCTTT. Filled out from reference TRBV11-3 and TRBJ1-1, the complete variable domain reads EAGVVQSPRYKIIEKKQPVAFWCNPISGHNTLYWYLQNLGQGPELLIRYENEEAVDDSQLPKDRFSAERLKGVDSTLKIQPAELGDSAVYLCASSFGSGNTEAFFGQGTRLTVV.

J is TRBJ1-5 and V is TRBV19, with 8 bases lining up with TRBD1. CDR1 is LNHDA, CDR2 SQIVND, per germline (reference sequence). There are 15 residues in the CDR3. V trimming: 7 bases; J trimming: 1 base; junction bases outside the gene matches: 6. In nucleotides, the CDR3 is TGTGCCAGTACCCCAAACAGGGGGAGCAATCAGCCCCAGCATTTT. This codes for CASTPNRGSNQPQHF. Using reference TRBV19 and TRBJ1-5 for the parts outside the CDR3, the full variable domain is DGGITQSPKYLFRKEGQNVTLSCEQNLNHDAMYWYRQDPGQGLRLIYYSQIVNDFQKGDIAEGYSVSREKKESFPLTVTSAQKNPTAFYLCASTPNRGSNQPQHFGDGTRLSIL.

The chain employs TRBV19 and TRBJ2-1; the match to TRBD2 covers 12 bases. The germline V gene encodes CDR1 LNHDA and CDR2 SQIVND (reference sequence). This CDR3 is built from 16 residues. The ends lost 5 bases at V and 4 bases at J; junction bases unmatched: 6. CDR3 in amino acids: CASSRSSGRVYNEQFF. The CDR3 DNA reads as TGTGCCAGTAGTCGTTCTAGCGGGAGGGTGTACAATGAGCAGTTCTTC.

In its sample, this clone is large. The chain carries TRBV14 and TRBJ2-3, with a possible D match to TRBD2 (6 bases). V dropped 4 bases and J dropped 0 bases, with 11 bases sitting between them. This CDR3 has 15 amino acids. CDR1 is SGHDN, CDR2 FVKESK, per germline. CDR3 nucleotides: TGTGCCAGCAGCCGCGGGACCCCTAGCACAGATACGCAGTATTTT. Its protein is CASSRGTPSTDTQYF.

The rearrangement links TRBV7-8 to TRBJ1-2; the match to TRBD1 covers 8 bases. Germline CDR1 SGHVS, CDR2 FQNEAQ. The CDR3 has 13 residues. V lost 5 bases and J lost 8; bases outside the gene matches: 7. CDR3 nucleotides: TGTGCCAGCAGCGGACAGGGAATTCAGGGCTACACCTTC. This sequence encodes CASSGQGIQGYTF.